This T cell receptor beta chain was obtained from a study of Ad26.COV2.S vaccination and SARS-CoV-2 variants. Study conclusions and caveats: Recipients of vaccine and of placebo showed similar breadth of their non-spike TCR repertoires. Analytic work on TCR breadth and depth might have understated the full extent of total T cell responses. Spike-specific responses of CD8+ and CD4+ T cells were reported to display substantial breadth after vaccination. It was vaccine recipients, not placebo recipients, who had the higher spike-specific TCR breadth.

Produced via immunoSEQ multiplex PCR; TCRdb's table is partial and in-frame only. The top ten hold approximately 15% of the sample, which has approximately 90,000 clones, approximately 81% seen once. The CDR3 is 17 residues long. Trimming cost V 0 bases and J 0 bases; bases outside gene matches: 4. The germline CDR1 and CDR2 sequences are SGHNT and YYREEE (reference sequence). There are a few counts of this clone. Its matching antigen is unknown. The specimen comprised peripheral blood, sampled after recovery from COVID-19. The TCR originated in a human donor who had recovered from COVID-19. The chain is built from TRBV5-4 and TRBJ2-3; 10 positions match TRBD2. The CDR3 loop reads CASSLGSGRPSTDTQYF. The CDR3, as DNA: TGTGCCAGCAGCTTGGGTAGCGGGAGGCCTAGCACAGATACGCAGTATTTT.